The clone carrying this T cell receptor (beta chain) was seen repeatedly, ten times or more. These data belong to a study of T cell clones after liver transplantation. The germline V gene has CDR1 LNHDA and CDR2 SQIVND (reference sequence). The CDR3 length is 13 residues. V lost 3 bases, J lost 7 bases, and 10 bases lay in between. The data were produced by immunoSEQ multiplex PCR, yet TCRdb's version contains in-frame clones alone and is incomplete. Of around 76,000 clones in the sample, over 70% were seen once. The sequence was obtained from a human patient who received a liver transplant. Some T cells may have originated in the graft donor. V gene TRBV19 combines with J gene TRBJ1-5; tentative D call: TRBD1 (5 bases). The material sequenced was CD4+ T cells from blood, taken 12 months after liver transplant. Here the CDR3 DNA reads TGTGCCAGTAGTATGGGCAGGGACCAGCCCCAGCATTTT. Its protein product is CASSMGRDQPQHF.